This entry describes one T cell receptor (beta chain). Generated by immunoSEQ multiplex PCR, the TCRdb table keeps only in-frame clones and is missing some. The sample includes around 20,000 clones, more than 60% of them seen just once. The data were obtained in a study of PD-1 blockade in classical Hodgkin lymphoma. V dropped 3 bases and J dropped 0; count of bases not matched to a gene: 3. CDR1 is MGHRA and CDR2 is YSYEKL in the germline V gene. This CDR3 is 15 amino acids long. Exposure to brentuximab vedotin varied, and each patient had relapsed following autologous stem cell transplantation. V usage is TRBV4-1 and J usage is TRBJ2-3; 7 positions match TRBD1. The clonotype comes from a human donor with classical Hodgkin lymphoma. The sequencing used peripheral blood mononuclear cells (PBMCs), collected before the second cycle of nivolumab. CDR3 in DNA: TGCGCCAGCAGCCACGACAGGGCTAGCACAGATACGCAGTATTTT. This encodes CASSHDRASTDTQYF.